These T cell receptor beta chains were read from a single sample in a study of cytomegalovirus exposure and HLA in healthy donors. Profiled with immunoSEQ multiplex PCR; TCRdb holds only in-frame clones, not every one. The profile shows about 200,000 clones, approximately 80% of them singletons. What was sequenced was PBMCs. The receptors were gathered from a girl under 18 in good health and CMV-seronegative. CDR3s include the opening cysteine and the closing phenylalanine or tryptophan. D genes are given only for firm matches. Clone size appears in some rows only: once, few, many, or a class for an expanded clone.

J,V,D,size,CDR3,DNA
TRBJ1-2,TRBV11-1,.,.,CASSPGDRAMNGYTF,TGTGCCAGCAGCCCGGGAGACAGAGCCATGAATGGCTACACCTTC
TRBJ1-2,TRBV7-2,.,.,CASSSRDAGANYGYTF,TGTGCCAGCAGCTCAAGGGACGCGGGGGCGAACTATGGCTACACCTTC
TRBJ1-4,TRBV28,.,.,CAAGTRGREKLFF,TGTGCCGCGGGTACCAGGGGTAGGGAAAAACTGTTTTTT
TRBJ1-4,TRBV5-1,.,.,CASSLTTGTTNEKLFF,TGCGCCAGCAGTCTAACCACAGGGACAACTAATGAAAAACTGTTTTTT
TRBJ2-7,TRBV4-2,TRBD2,.,CASSQTTSGSSEQYF,TGTGCCAGCAGCCAAACGACTAGCGGGAGTTCCGAGCAGTACTTC
TRBJ1-5,TRBV7-2,TRBD1,.,CASSLFGTGGNQPQHF,TGTGCCAGCAGCTTATTCGGGACAGGTGGCAATCAGCCCCAGCATTTT
TRBJ2-7,TRBV11-2,.,.,CASSLSLAGNPYEQYF,TGTGCCAGCAGCTTAAGTCTGGCGGGAAATCCCTACGAGCAGTACTTC
TRBJ2-7,TRBV11-2,TRBD1,.,CASSWDRGDYEQYF,TGTGCCAGCAGCTGGGACAGAGGTGACTACGAGCAGTACTTC
TRBJ2-6,TRBV4-2,.,many,CASSQGASSGANVLTF,TGTGCCAGCAGCCAAGGAGCTAGCTCTGGGGCCAACGTCCTGACTTTC
TRBJ2-6,TRBV28,.,.,CASSFGTLLSGANVLTF,TGTGCCAGCAGTTTCGGGACTCTACTTTCTGGGGCCAACGTCCTGACTTTC
TRBJ1-1,TRBV18,.,.,CASSPPTAMNTEAFF,TGTGCCAGCTCACCGCCGACAGCTATGAACACTGAAGCTTTCTTT
TRBJ1-2,TRBV21-1,.,.,CASSLRTGNYGYTF,TGTGCCAGCAGCTTACGGACGGGAAACTATGGCTACACCTTC
TRBJ1-1,TRBV30,.,once,CAWIRPGVYTEAFF,TGTGCCTGGATTAGGCCAGGGGTCTACACTGAAGCTTTCTTT
TRBJ1-3,TRBV2,.,.,CASTQESLLSGNTIYF,TGTGCCAGCACACAGGAGAGCCTATTATCTGGAAACACCATATATTTT
TRBJ1-1,TRBV9,TRBD1,.,CASSGDRLGTFF,TGTGCCAGCAGCGGGGACAGACTTGGGACTTTCTTT
TRBJ1-4,TRBV25-1,TRBD1,.,CASSAGTANEKLFF,TGTGCCAGCAGCGCCGGGACAGCTAATGAAAAACTGTTTTTT
TRBJ2-5,TRBV7-2,TRBD1,.,CASSGRGWQETQYF,TGTGCCAGCAGTGGCAGGGGGTGGCAAGAGACCCAGTACTTC
TRBJ2-1,TRBV4-1,.,.,CASSSVWAYNEQFF,TGCGCCAGCAGCAGCGTCTGGGCCTACAATGAGCAGTTCTTC
TRBJ2-6,TRBV7-2,TRBD1,.,CASSTGGSGANVLTF,TGTGCCAGCAGTACAGGGGGCTCTGGGGCCAACGTCCTGACTTTC
TRBJ2-1,TRBV2,.,.,CASSRDKTYNEQFF,TGTGCCAGCAGCCGGGACAAAACGTACAATGAGCAGTTCTTC
TRBJ2-7,TRBV5-4,TRBD2,.,CASSPRGGVGYEQYF,TGTGCCAGCAGTCCCCGGGGGGGAGTTGGCTACGAGCAGTACTTC
TRBJ1-5,TRBV5-8,.,.,CASSPVPNTVLYSNQPQHF,TGTGCCAGCAGCCCTGTGCCGAACACAGTTCTCTATAGCAATCAGCCCCAGCATTTT
TRBJ2-7,TRBV5-4,.,few,CASSLEGESYEQYF,TGTGCCAGCAGCTTGGAAGGAGAGAGCTACGAGCAGTACTTC
TRBJ2-2,TRBV7-8,.,.,CASSLGLRVRQADTGELFF,TGTGCCAGCAGCTTAGGTTTGAGGGTCCGACAGGCGGACACCGGGGAGCTGTTTTTT
TRBJ1-2,TRBV5-4,.,few,CASSLWGDGYTF,TGTGCCAGCAGCTTGTGGGGAGATGGCTACACCTTC
TRBJ1-1,TRBV7-8,TRBD1,.,CASSVDRVNEAFF,TGTGCCAGCAGCGTAGACAGGGTAAATGAGGCTTTCTTT
TRBJ2-2,TRBV28,.,.,CASSLIWLTTANTGELFF,TGTGCCAGCAGTTTAATCTGGCTGACGACAGCCAACACCGGGGAGCTGTTTTTT
TRBJ2-1,TRBV7-8,.,.,CASSAITGYHEQFF,TGTGCCAGCAGCGCCATCACAGGCTACCATGAGCAGTTCTTC
TRBJ1-5,TRBV6-5,TRBD1,.,CASSWDSSNQPQHF,TGTGCCAGCAGCTGGGACAGTAGCAATCAGCCCCAGCATTTT
TRBJ2-3,TRBV7-9,TRBD1,few,CASSSRETGLADTQYF,TGTGCCAGCAGCTCGAGGGAGACAGGGTTGGCAGATACGCAGTATTTT
TRBJ2-3,TRBV6-1,TRBD2,few,CASSARLAGTDTQYF,TGTGCCAGCAGTGCCCGACTAGCGGGGACAGATACGCAGTATTTT
TRBJ2-3,TRBV5-4,TRBD1,.,CASSEGAPRQDTQYF,TGTGCCAGCAGCGAGGGGGCGCCCAGGCAAGATACGCAGTATTTT
TRBJ2-7,TRBV27,TRBD1,.,CASSSDRGGAEQYF,TGTGCCAGCAGTAGCGACAGGGGGGGTGCCGAGCAGTACTTC
TRBJ1-1,TRBV15,TRBD1,.,CATSRGDRVNTEAFF,TGTGCCACCAGCAGGGGGGACAGGGTGAACACTGAAGCTTTCTTT
TRBJ2-3,TRBV5-1,TRBD1,.,CASSPLTGLGSTDTQYF,TGCGCCAGCAGCCCGCTGACAGGGCTGGGGAGCACAGATACGCAGTATTTT
TRBJ1-5,TRBV5-1,.,few,CASSLAGGPQHF,TGCGCCAGCAGCTTGGCCGGGGGTCCCCAGCATTTT
TRBJ1-5,TRBV19,.,.,CASSKKTGINQPQHF,TGTGCCAGTAGTAAGAAAACAGGGATTAATCAGCCCCAGCATTTT
TRBJ2-5,TRBV28,.,.,CASSAYREETQYF,TGTGCCAGCAGTGCTTACAGGGAAGAGACCCAGTACTTC
TRBJ1-5,TRBV7-2,.,.,CASSESGGGDSQPQHF,TGTGCCAGCAGCGAGTCCGGGGGAGGGGATAGCCAGCCCCAGCATTTT
TRBJ2-7,TRBV28,TRBD1,.,CASGNRGSFYEQYF,TGTGCCAGCGGGAACAGGGGTTCCTTCTACGAGCAGTACTTC
TRBJ1-6,TRBV7-3,.,.,CASSPEKPLHF,TGTGCCAGCAGCCCCGAGAAGCCCCTCCACTTT
TRBJ1-1,TRBV7-2,.,.,CASNLPEGTTEAFF,TGTGCCAGCAACTTACCCGAGGGAACCACTGAAGCTTTCTTT
TRBJ1-3,TRBV7-2,.,once,CASSLVGADTIYF,TGTGCCAGCAGCTTAGTAGGGGCTGACACCATATATTTT
TRBJ1-4,TRBV4-1,TRBD1,.,CASSPGTDATNEKLFF,TGCGCCAGCAGCCCCGGGACAGATGCAACTAATGAAAAACTGTTTTTT
TRBJ1-2,TRBV5-5,.,.,CASSLDSRGYGYTF,TGTGCCAGCAGCTTGGACAGCCGGGGCTATGGCTACACCTTC